This T cell receptor (beta chain) is drawn from a study of shared clonotypes between healthy human individuals. Each of the donors was a healthy adult who was HIV-negative and had not had a recent acute infection or vaccination. Everyone who donated was a Caucasian adult who lived in Nashville, Tennessee. Both subsets, CD45RA+ naive and CD45RA-negative memory, were split from the CD4+ cells. TCRdb's table, derived via immunoSEQ multiplex PCR, lists solely in-frame clones and lacks some. The sample consists of over 850,000 clones, 75% to 85% of them appearing once. V gave up 4 bases and J gave up 5 bases; unmatched junction bases: 7. The CDR3 consists of 15 residues. Germline lookup yields CDR1 LGHNA and CDR2 YSLEER. This clone was seen more than once but under ten times.

This TCR was recovered from a man younger than 35 in good health. Some clones in this sample may be carry-over from other donors' samples. This sequence joins TRBV4-3 and TRBJ2-3; 9 bases are a match to TRBD2. The sample was memory CD4+ T cells from PBMCs. The sample's subset: CD45RA-negative fraction. CDR3 sequence (DNA): TGCGCCAGCAGCCTCCGGACTAGCGAGCAAGATACGCAGTATTTT. Protein sequence: CASSLRTSEQDTQYF.